The rows below give T cell receptor beta chains drawn from one sample of a study of cytomegalovirus exposure and HLA in healthy donors. The assay was immunoSEQ multiplex PCR, and TCRdb's table has in-frame clones only and misses some. Here the sample spans about 140,000 clones, approximately 80% being singletons. What was sequenced was PBMCs. The receptors here all came from a man in his thirties or forties in good health and CMV-seropositive. CDR3s include the opening cysteine and the closing phenylalanine or tryptophan. D genes are given only for firm matches. Where a row states a size, it is once, few, many or the class of an expanded clone; other rows omit it.

d_call j_call v_call clone_size cdr3_aa cdr3_nt
NA TRBJ2-3 TRBV30 NA CAWSLPGLTPHTQYF TGTGCCTGGTCCCTACCGGGACTCACACCCCATACGCAGTATTTT
NA TRBJ1-3 TRBV9 NA CASSPREYSGNTIYF TGTGCCAGCAGCCCCCGGGAGTACTCTGGAAACACCATATATTTT
TRBD1 TRBJ1-3 TRBV6-5 NA CASSRGQGRRNTIYF TGTGCCAGCAGCCGTGGACAGGGAAGGAGAAACACCATATATTTT
TRBD2 TRBJ2-5 TRBV15 NA CATSRPFKLGGGDQETQYF TGTGCCACCAGCAGACCCTTCAAATTGGGCGGGGGAGACCAAGAGACCCAGTACTTC
NA TRBJ1-1 TRBV27 once CASSLFAQGFGTEAFF TGTGCCAGCAGTTTATTTGCCCAGGGTTTCGGCACTGAAGCTTTCTTT
TRBD1 TRBJ1-2 TRBV5-6 few CASSFGRGTGWIVYGYTF TGTGCCAGCAGCTTTGGGAGAGGGACAGGGTGGATCGTTTATGGCTACACCTTC
NA TRBJ1-2 TRBV28 NA CASSLTANYGYTF TGTGCCAGCAGTTTAACAGCTAACTATGGCTACACCTTC
TRBD2 TRBJ2-7 TRBV6-5 NA CASSPGTSGGYEQYF TGTGCCAGCAGTCCCGGGACTAGCGGTGGTTACGAGCAGTACTTC
TRBD2 TRBJ2-5 TRBV2 NA CASRERGVPRQETQYF TGTGCCAGCAGGGAGCGGGGGGTCCCTCGACAAGAGACCCAGTACTTC
NA TRBJ2-5 TRBV14 NA CASSLLTETETQYF TGTGCCAGCAGCCTTCTGACAGAAACAGAGACCCAGTACTTC
TRBD2 TRBJ2-3 TRBV4-1 NA CASSPKAGGHSTDTQYF TGCGCCAGCAGCCCAAAGGCGGGGGGCCACAGCACAGATACGCAGTATTTT
NA TRBJ2-7 TRBV6-8 NA CASSYGRAPNLGGYEQYF TGTGCCAGCAGTTACGGCAGGGCTCCTAACCTGGGAGGCTACGAGCAGTACTTC
NA TRBJ2-7 TRBV2 NA CASKSQGGTYEQYF TGTGCCAGCAAGTCTCAGGGGGGTACCTACGAGCAGTACTTC
NA TRBJ1-5 TRBV18 NA CASSPPGGNQPQHF TGTGCCAGCTCGCCCCCGGGAGGCAATCAGCCCCAGCATTTT
TRBD2 TRBJ2-1 TRBV10-3 NA CAISEPRSGGSYNEQFF TGTGCCATCAGTGAGCCTAGATCGGGGGGGTCCTACAATGAGCAGTTCTTC
NA TRBJ1-2 TRBV6-5 NA CASRPHEDPDGYTF TGTGCCAGCAGGCCACACGAGGATCCCGATGGCTACACCTTC
TRBD2 TRBJ2-3 TRBV30 NA CAWSSGTSADTQYF TGTGCCTGGAGTTCGGGGACTAGCGCGGATACGCAGTATTTT
TRBD2 TRBJ2-5 TRBV9 NA CASSTPGGAGVHQETQYF TGTGCCAGCAGCACACCCGGAGGGGCGGGGGTCCACCAAGAGACCCAGTACTTC
TRBD1 TRBJ1-2 TRBV18 NA CASSMDRANGYTF TGTGCCAGCTCAATGGACAGGGCGAATGGCTACACCTTC
TRBD1 TRBJ2-2 TRBV28 NA CASSSDRVNTGELFF TGTGCCAGCAGTTCCGACAGGGTGAACACCGGGGAGCTGTTTTTT
NA TRBJ1-5 TRBV4-1 NA CASSRRDTTNQPQHF TGCGCCAGCAGCCGCCGGGACACAACTAATCAGCCCCAGCATTTT
NA TRBJ2-5 TRBV7-6 NA CASSPLDHQYF TGTGCCAGCAGCCCGCTAGACCACCAGTACTTC
TRBD1 TRBJ1-5 TRBV5-1 NA CASSLQGGGNQPQHF TGCGCCAGCAGCTTGCAAGGGGGCGGCAATCAGCCCCAGCATTTT
TRBD1 TRBJ2-1 TRBV4-1 NA CASSQSGTVKRDGQFF TGCGCCAGCAGCCAATCGGGGACAGTGAAAAGGGATGGGCAGTTCTTC
NA TRBJ2-7 TRBV10-3 NA CAISLGPEVYEQYF TGTGCCATCAGTTTGGGCCCCGAAGTCTACGAGCAGTACTTC
TRBD1 TRBJ2-5 TRBV5-1 NA CASSRGTGQETQYF TGCGCCAGCAGCCGCGGGACAGGCCAAGAGACCCAGTACTTC
NA TRBJ2-3 TRBV5-1 NA CASRDSSSTDTQYF TGCGCCAGCAGGGACTCCTCAAGCACAGATACGCAGTATTTT
TRBD2 TRBJ2-6 TRBV7-2 NA CASRATSGRSGANVLTF TGTGCCAGCAGGGCCACTAGCGGGAGGTCTGGGGCCAACGTCCTGACTTTC
NA TRBJ1-1 TRBV29-1 NA CSVGDRAGVKTEAFF TGCAGCGTTGGGGATCGGGCAGGGGTGAAAACTGAAGCTTTCTTT
TRBD1 TRBJ1-5 TRBV10-3 few CAISATGGPQPQHF TGTGCCATCAGTGCGACAGGGGGCCCTCAGCCCCAGCATTTT
TRBD2 TRBJ2-1 TRBV9 NA CASSGADGSGINYEQFF TGTGCCAGCAGCGGGGCCGACGGAAGCGGGATAAACTATGAGCAGTTCTTC
NA TRBJ2-7 TRBV6-6 NA CASSYSPDSPYEQYF TGTGCCAGCAGTTACTCCCCGGACAGCCCCTACGAGCAGTACTTC
TRBD1 TRBJ2-2 TRBV28 NA CASIPLPRQGVAGELFF TGTGCCAGCATCCCTTTACCGCGACAGGGAGTGGCCGGGGAGCTGTTTTTT
TRBD1 TRBJ1-1 TRBV28 few CASGQELNTEAFF TGTGCCAGCGGACAGGAGTTGAACACTGAAGCTTTCTTT
NA TRBJ2-2 TRBV5-4 NA CASSLEPNTGELFF TGTGCCAGCAGCTTGGAGCCGAACACCGGGGAGCTGTTTTTT
TRBD2 TRBJ2-7 TRBV6-5 once CASSSLWGGTYEQYF TGTGCCAGCAGTTCCCTTTGGGGAGGGACCTACGAGCAGTACTTC
TRBD2 TRBJ2-2 TRBV2 once CAGTSGFTGELFF TGTGCCGGGACTAGCGGCTTCACCGGGGAGCTGTTTTTT
TRBD1 TRBJ1-1 TRBV11-2 NA CASSLAPGQVWEAFF TGTGCCAGCAGCTTAGCTCCGGGACAGGTCTGGGAGGCTTTCTTT
TRBD2 TRBJ2-7 TRBV2 NA CASMRVAGGYEQYF TGTGCCAGCATGAGGGTAGCGGGGGGTTACGAGCAGTACTTC
NA TRBJ2-1 TRBV28 NA CASSTGSNSYNEQFF TGTGCCAGCAGTACAGGCTCTAACTCCTACAATGAGCAGTTCTTC
TRBD1 TRBJ2-7 TRBV19 NA CASTGQGVNEQYF TGTGCCAGTACCGGACAGGGCGTAAACGAGCAGTACTTC
TRBD1 TRBJ2-2 TRBV5-1 NA CASTPAGGPGELFF TGCGCCAGCACGCCCGCAGGGGGCCCCGGGGAGCTGTTTTTT
TRBD1 TRBJ2-7 TRBV28 NA CASSAGGLAYEQYF TGTGCCAGCAGTGCAGGGGGTCTCGCCTACGAGCAGTACTTC
NA TRBJ2-3 TRBV9 few CASSVATGQGLTDTQYF TGTGCCAGCAGCGTAGCTACGGGGCAGGGGCTCACAGATACGCAGTATTTT
TRBD1 TRBJ1-4 TRBV7-9 NA CASSPRAGGDEKLFF TGTGCCAGCAGCCCACGGGCAGGGGGAGACGAAAAACTGTTTTTT
TRBD1 TRBJ2-2 TRBV7-8 NA CASSRQGPMGGELFF TGTGCCAGCAGCAGACAGGGCCCGATGGGCGGGGAGCTGTTTTTT
TRBD1 TRBJ2-5 TRBV2 NA CASSVQPGQGLGSQYF TGTGCCAGCAGTGTACAGCCGGGACAGGGCCTGGGGTCCCAGTACTTC
TRBD1 TRBJ1-2 TRBV15 NA CATSPPPDRGVNYGYTF TGTGCCACCAGCCCGCCTCCGGACAGGGGGGTTAACTATGGCTACACCTTC
NA TRBJ2-7 TRBV5-1 NA CASSRDSLQLYEQYF TGCGCCAGCAGCCGGGACTCCCTACAGCTCTACGAGCAGTACTTC
NA TRBJ1-2 TRBV30 NA CAFRYNYGYTF TGTGCCTTCCGGTATAACTATGGCTACACCTTC
TRBD2 TRBJ2-3 TRBV5-1 NA CASSGAGGADTQYF TGCGCCAGCAGCGGCGCGGGGGGGGCAGATACGCAGTATTTT
TRBD1 TRBJ2-3 TRBV19 NA CASRRDRYTDTQYF TGTGCCAGTAGAAGGGACAGGTACACAGATACGCAGTATTTT
NA TRBJ1-5 TRBV7-9 NA CASSLGQDSNQPQHF TGTGCCAGCAGCTTAGGACAGGATAGCAATCAGCCCCAGCATTTT
NA TRBJ1-2 TRBV28 NA CASSPSAGTYGYTF TGTGCCAGCAGCCCAAGTGCGGGGACCTATGGCTACACCTTC
TRBD1 TRBJ2-2 TRBV2 once CASSGLGQANTGELFF TGTGCCAGCAGTGGTTTGGGACAGGCGAACACCGGGGAGCTGTTTTTT
NA TRBJ1-2 TRBV28 NA CAIQENYGYTF TGTGCCATACAGGAGAACTATGGCTACACCTTC
NA TRBJ2-7 TRBV6-1 few CASSSPIYEQYF TGTGCCAGCAGTTCCCCAATCTACGAGCAGTACTTC
NA TRBJ1-4 TRBV5-1 few CASCSEVGDEKLFF TGCGCCAGCTGTTCAGAGGTAGGCGATGAAAAACTGTTTTTT
TRBD1 TRBJ1-1 TRBV7-8 NA CASSIGQALNTEAFF TGTGCCAGCAGCATAGGACAGGCCTTGAACACTGAAGCTTTCTTT
TRBD1 TRBJ2-4 TRBV6-5 NA CASSLQGARGIQYF TGTGCCAGCAGTTTACAGGGGGCGAGGGGCATTCAGTACTTC